These T cell receptor beta chains were read from a single sample in a study of blood T cell repertoires in COVID-19. The data were produced by immunoSEQ multiplex PCR, yet TCRdb's version contains in-frame clones alone and is incomplete. Among about 150,000 clones listed, 70% to 90% were seen once. The sample taken for sequencing was peripheral blood. The receptor source for this set is a woman aged 40 to 50 with active or convalescent COVID-19. CDR3s include the opening cysteine and the closing phenylalanine or tryptophan. Each record gives: J gene, D gene, clone size, V gene, CDR3 protein, CDR3 DNA. The D gene is left open where the match is weak. A row's size may be missing; if present it is once, few, many or a size class.

>TRBJ2-7|TRBD2|.|TRBV18
CASSPGASGTHEQYF
TGTGCCAGCTCACCAGGGGCTAGCGGGACCCACGAGCAGTACTTC
>TRBJ2-2|TRBD2|.|TRBV5-1
CASSLGLLADTTGELFF
TGCGCCAGCAGCTTGGGTCTACTAGCGGATACCACCGGGGAGCTGTTTTTT
>TRBJ1-4|TRBD1|.|TRBV4-1
CASSQAGQGREKLFF
TGCGCCAGCAGCCAAGCGGGACAGGGGCGCGAAAAACTGTTTTTT
>TRBJ1-6|.|.|TRBV28
CASRRLNSPLHF
TGTGCCAGCAGACGACTGAACTCACCCCTCCACTTT
>TRBJ2-1|TRBD2|.|TRBV7-9
CASSLGTSNEQFF
TGTGCCAGCAGCTTAGGGACTAGCAATGAGCAGTTCTTC
>TRBJ1-4|.|.|TRBV19
CASSIPGVNEKLFF
TGTGCCAGTAGTATCCCAGGGGTTAATGAAAAACTGTTTTTT
>TRBJ2-3|TRBD2|.|TRBV4-1
CASSQDWASGGADTQYF
TGCGCCAGCAGCCAAGATTGGGCGAGCGGGGGGGCAGATACGCAGTATTTT
>TRBJ2-7|.|.|TRBV7-7
CASSLGPASPYEQYF
TGTGCTAGCAGCTTAGGGCCCGCTAGCCCCTACGAGCAGTACTTC
>TRBJ1-2|TRBD1|.|TRBV11-2
CASSPIRRDRYYGYTF
TGTGCCAGCAGCCCAATTCGACGGGACAGATACTATGGCTACACCTTC
>TRBJ1-5|.|.|TRBV28
CASTSLENRLSSNQPQHF
TGTGCCAGCACCTCCCTTGAGAACAGGCTGAGTAGCAATCAGCCCCAGCATTTT
>TRBJ2-1|TRBD1|.|TRBV7-7
CASSVDRGNEQFF
TGTGCTAGCAGCGTAGACAGGGGGAATGAGCAGTTCTTC
>TRBJ1-6|TRBD1|once|TRBV25-1
CASHTGTGNSPLHF
TGTGCCAGCCACACCGGGACAGGGAATTCACCCCTCCACTTT
>TRBJ1-5|.|.|TRBV27
CASSQRWGNQPQHF
TGTGCCAGCAGCCAGAGGTGGGGCAATCAGCCCCAGCATTTT
>TRBJ1-1|.|few|TRBV7-2
CASSSRTGNEAFF
TGTGCCAGCAGCTCGCGAACAGGGAATGAAGCTTTCTTT
>TRBJ1-1|TRBD1|.|TRBV5-6
CASSSGTGGSEAFF
TGTGCCAGCAGCTCCGGGACAGGGGGCTCCGAAGCTTTCTTT
>TRBJ2-3|.|.|TRBV28
CASSLYGETDTQYF
TGTGCCAGCAGTTTATACGGGGAGACAGATACGCAGTATTTT
>TRBJ1-2|.|.|TRBV6-5
CATPLGSRGLYGYTF
TGTGCCACCCCATTGGGTTCGAGAGGGCTCTATGGCTACACCTTC
>TRBJ1-1|.|once|TRBV7-2
CASSQYVQGTEAFF
TGTGCCAGCAGCCAGTACGTACAGGGAACTGAAGCTTTCTTT
>TRBJ1-3|.|.|TRBV9
CASSAQLSGNTIYF
TGTGCCAGCAGCGCCCAACTCTCTGGAAACACCATATATTTT
>TRBJ2-7|.|.|TRBV5-1
CASSFNQAIYEQYF
TGCGCCAGCAGCTTTAACCAAGCGATTTACGAGCAGTACTTC
>TRBJ1-5|.|few|TRBV18
CASSRVGGGNQPQHF
TGTGCCAGCTCACGCGTCGGCGGCGGCAATCAGCCCCAGCATTTT
>TRBJ2-1|.|.|TRBV7-8
CASSLEAGGLDEQFF
TGTGCCAGCAGCTTAGAGGCAGGGGGGTTGGATGAGCAGTTCTTC
>TRBJ2-7|.|.|TRBV2
CASSTMGERDEQYF
TGTGCCAGCAGTACCATGGGTGAGAGGGACGAGCAGTACTTC
>TRBJ2-5|.|many|TRBV2
CASKGEETQYF
TGTGCCAGCAAGGGGGAAGAGACCCAGTACTTC